These 14 T cell receptor beta chains were all obtained from the same sample, sequenced in a study of CD8+CD57+ T cells in acquired aplastic anemia. TCR beta VDJ and CDR3 profiling used genomic DNA as template. TCRdb processed the reads anew with MiXCR; each CDR3 protein has one entry. The sample has about 110,000 distinct CDR3 sequences, around 50% seen once. The material sequenced was sorted CD4+, CD8+, or CD8+CD57+ T cells (not recorded which) from PBMCs. The receptors were gathered from a human donor in good health, serving as a control.

This clonotype was seen ten or more times. The CDR3 sequence: CSVDSGYGYTF. In nucleotides, the CDR3 is TGCAGCGTTGACTCGGGGTATGGCTACACCTTC. The V and J genes are TRBV29-1 and TRBJ1-2; D unclear. This CDR3 spans 11 amino acids. Germline assignment: CDR1 SQVTM and CDR2 ANQGSEA. Trimming removed 3 bases from V and 5 bases from J, with 7 bases in between.

Only a few counts were recorded for this clonotype. The chain links TRBV10-2 to TRBJ1-1, with D possibly matching TRBD1 (6 bases). Trimming shortened V by 3 bases and J by 5 bases, and 16 bases separated the two germline ends. This CDR3 has 15 residues. Germline V gene sequence: CDR1 WSHSY, CDR2 SAAADI. The CDR3 protein is CASSDPGGVETEAFF. In nucleotides, the CDR3 is TGCGCCAGCAGTGATCCCGGGGGCGTGGAGACTGAAGCTTTCTTT.

This clonotype came up many times. The gene calls are TRBV30 and TRBJ2-7; D call uncertain. V shed 0 bases and J shed 3 bases, with 3 bases lying between them. The CDR3 length is 11 residues. In germline, CDR1 is GTSNPN, CDR2 SVGIG (reference sequence). The CDR3 sequence: CAWSVVYEQYF. The CDR3 DNA is TGTGCCTGGAGTGTGGTCTACGAGCAGTACTTC. The variable domain in full, with the rest retrieved from reference TRBV30 and TRBJ2-7, is SQTIHQWPATLVQPVGSPLSLECTVEGTSNPNLYWYRQAAGRGLQLLFYSVGIGQISSEVPQNLSASRPQDRQFILSSKKLLLSDSGFYLCAWSVVYEQYFGPGTRLTVT.

This chain connects TRBV2 to TRBJ1-1; D uncertain. Trimming stripped 1 base from V and 8 bases from J, with 11 bases between. From germline, CDR1 is SNHLY and CDR2 FYNNEI. This CDR3 contains 13 residues. In DNA form, the CDR3 reads TGTGCCAGCAGTGAAGTGAGGTCAGACGAAGCTTTCTTT. As protein: CASSEVRSDEAFF.

The genes are TRBV29-1 and TRBJ1-2, with D maybe TRBD1 (5 bases). Germline V lookup: CDR1 SQVTM, CDR2 ANQGSEA. V shed 3 bases and J shed 4 bases, with 9 bases lying between them. The CDR3 runs to 12 residues. The CDR3 sequence: CSVDRDSYGYTF. CDR3 coding DNA: TGCAGCGTTGACAGGGATAGCTATGGCTACACCTTC.

With respect to this clonotype: At one end, the junction sequence differs from germline, possibly due to a read error. The chain is built from TRBV19 and TRBJ1-1, with 9 bases matching TRBD1. Germline CDR1 and CDR2: LNHDA and SQIVND (reference sequence). This CDR3 contains 14 residues. CDR3 in amino acids: CASRIGQGRTEAFF. The CDR3 DNA reads as TGTGCCAGTAGGATAGGACAGGGGCGGACTGAAGCTTTCTTT.

The chain carries TRBV7-8 and TRBJ2-5; D unresolved. This CDR3 contains 13 residues. CDR1 SGHVS and CDR2 FQNEAQ come from the germline V gene. V was trimmed by 6 bases and J by 2 bases, leaving 10 bases between them. The CDR3, as DNA: TGTGCCAGCAGTGACCTGGCACAAGAGACCCAGTACTTC. This encodes CASSDLAQETQYF.

A word on this clonotype: A read error may produce the germline difference seen at one junction end. V usage is TRBV20-1 and J usage is TRBJ2-3; 7 bases map to TRBD2. CDR3 length: 16 amino acids. Looked up from germline, CDR1 is DFQATT and CDR2 is SNEGSKA (reference sequence). The CDR3 loop reads CSARDPAREGTDTRYF. CDR3 nucleotides: TGCAGTGCTAGAGATCCAGCGAGGGAGGGCACAGATACGCGGTATTTT.

This clonotype was picked up a small number of times. The chain couples TRBV27 to TRBJ1-1; D is ambiguous. V lost 4 bases to trimming and J lost 3 bases, with 9 bases between them. CDR1 is MNHEY and CDR2 is SMNVEV in the germline V gene (reference sequence). There are 13 residues in the CDR3. Written as DNA, the CDR3 is TGTGCCAGCAGTTGGTCCGGGGACACTGAAGCTTTCTTT. It yields the protein CASSWSGDTEAFF.

This chain uses TRBV9 with TRBJ1-5, with 7 bases aligning to TRBD1. Germline CDR1 is SGDLS and CDR2 is YYNGEE. The CDR3 loop spans 15 amino acids. V lost 3 bases and J lost 3; bases outside the gene matches: 6. CDR3 nucleotides: TGTGCCAGCAGCGGACAGGGTGCGGTCAATCAGCCCCAGCATTTT. Its translation is CASSGQGAVNQPQHF.

This rearrangement joins TRBV9 to TRBJ2-3; D is uncertain. The CDR3 covers 11 residues. V shed 0 bases and J shed 5 bases, with 1 base lying between them. Germline lookup yields CDR1 SGDLS and CDR2 YYNGEE. The CDR3 nucleotides are TGTGCCAGCAGCGTAGGAGATACGCAGTATTTT. As protein: CASSVGDTQYF.

This clonotype came up many times. This sequence joins TRBV2 and TRBJ2-4; 9 bases agree with TRBD1. The CDR3 has 16 amino acids. With 6 bases clipped from V and 2 bases from J, the junction kept 8 bases outside the gene matches. Per the germline V gene, CDR1 is SNHLY and CDR2 is FYNNEI. CDR3 residues: CASRAGQGSTKNIQYF. The CDR3 bases are TGTGCCAGCAGAGCCGGACAGGGGTCCACCAAAAACATTCAGTACTTC.

The rearrangement joins TRBV5-1 to TRBJ2-1; 11 nucleotides match TRBD2. CDR1 is SGHRS and CDR2 is YFSETQ in the germline V gene. Trimming took 7 bases from V and 7 from J; bases not matched to a gene: 10. The CDR3 sequence is 15 residues long. CDR3 sequence reads: CASGELAGDGNEQFF. In nucleotides, the CDR3 is TGCGCCAGCGGAGAACTAGCGGGGGATGGTAATGAGCAGTTCTTC.

This clonotype was recorded a few times. This chain uses TRBV19 with TRBJ2-3; TRBD1 matches at 7 bases. The CDR3 totals 14 residues. With 7 bases clipped from V and 0 bases from J, the junction kept 4 bases outside the gene matches. Germline V gene data show CDR1 as LNHDA and CDR2 as SQIVND (reference sequence). The CDR3 spells CASKQGLSTDTQYF. For the CDR3, the DNA is TGTGCCAGTAAACAGGGGCTAAGCACAGATACGCAGTATTTT.